This passage covers 29 T cell receptor beta chains from one sample sequenced in a study of T cell repertoires in cytomegalovirus infection. These receptors have no known antigen. One entry per CDR3 protein, called by TCRdb with MiXCR from the reads. The data show about 480,000 distinct CDR3 sequences, around 35% seen once. The specimen was cultured PBMCs, collected from culture after CMV antigen stimulation. All receptors come from a human donor in good health (CMV status not recorded). Some clones in this sample may be carry-over from other donors' samples.

This clonotype was detected a few times. The rearrangement links TRBV20-1 to TRBJ1-3; 10 bases agree with TRBD1. The ends lost 1 base at V and 4 bases at J; junction bases unmatched: 4. The CDR3 sequence is 15 residues long. Germline CDR1 is DFQATT and CDR2 is SNEGSKA (reference sequence). CDR3 region: CSARGQGAAGNTIYF. The DNA for the CDR3 is TGCAGTGCTAGAGGACAGGGGGCAGCAGGAAACACCATATATTTT.

V and J are TRBV7-2 and TRBJ2-1; no clear D. The V and J ends lost 2 bases and 0 bases respectively, with 11 bases between them. Germline V gene lookup returns CDR1 SGHTA and CDR2 FQGNSA. The CDR3 sequence is 16 residues long. In nucleotides, the CDR3 is TGTGCCAGCAGCTTATACCCGCTCGACTCCTACAATGAGCAGTTCTTC. It encodes CASSLYPLDSYNEQFF.

This clonotype was counted only a few times. The chain joins TRBV24-1 to TRBJ1-2, with 7 bases fitting TRBD1. Germline V lookup: CDR1 KGHDR, CDR2 SFDVKD. CDR3 length: 14 residues. V lost 4 bases to trimming and J lost 7 bases; unmatched junction nucleotides: 8. The CDR3 coding sequence is TGTGCCACCAGTGACTATGGGACAGAGGCTGGCTACACCTTC. It encodes CATSDYGTEAGYTF.

The gene calls are TRBV6-2 or TRBV6-3 and TRBJ1-1; D uncertain. CDR3 length equals 12 residues. V shed 6 bases and J shed 7 bases, with 12 bases lying between them. The germline CDR1 and CDR2 sequences are MNHEY and SVGEGT. In DNA, the CDR3 is TGTGCCAGCAGCCCGGCCCGGGTTGAAGCTTTCTTT. Protein: CASSPARVEAFF.

This clonotype showed up just a few times. The chain is built from TRBV19 and TRBJ1-1; D uncertain. This CDR3 is 13 amino acids long. CDR1 LNHDA and CDR2 SQIVND come from the germline V gene (reference sequence). V was trimmed by 5 bases and J by 1 base, leaving 8 bases between them. The CDR3, as DNA: TGTGCCAGTAGTTACCTTGCGAACACTGAAGCTTTCTTT. Protein: CASSYLANTEAFF.

The chain uses TRBV27 and TRBJ1-6; D perhaps matches TRBD1 (6 bases). Germline CDR1 is MNHEY and CDR2 is SMNVEV (reference sequence). The germline V and J ends were trimmed by 5 bases and 7 bases, with 15 bases remaining between them. The CDR3 consists of 15 residues. As DNA, the CDR3 is TGTGCCAGCAGTATGGACAGCCGCGGAAATTCACCCCTCCACTTT. Translation gives CASSMDSRGNSPLHF.

This clonotype was counted only a few times. V and J are TRBV7-6 and TRBJ2-2, with a tentative D call TRBD2 (5 bases). CDR3 length: 14 residues. The germline V and J ends were trimmed by 0 bases and 9 bases, with 11 bases remaining between them. Germline lookup yields CDR1 SGHVS and CDR2 FNYEAQ. The CDR3 here is CASSLAGVARELFF. The CDR3 region has the DNA TGTGCCAGCAGCTTAGCCGGGGTGGCCCGGGAGCTGTTTTTT.

This clonotype has a handful of counts. The rearrangement uses TRBV7-2 and TRBJ1-2, with 7 positions matching TRBD1. The CDR3 has 15 residues. V was pared by 5 bases and J by 4 bases, with 10 bases of the junction left unmatched. Germline assignment: CDR1 SGHTA and CDR2 FQGNSA. The CDR3 region is CASSALTGPLYGYTF. CDR3 DNA: TGTGCCAGCAGCGCCCTGACAGGGCCCCTCTATGGCTACACCTTC.

This clonotype has only a few counts. This chain links TRBV5-4 with TRBJ2-1, with 10 nucleotides matching TRBD2. The CDR3 length is 17 residues. The J segment lost 1 base and the V segment lost 7 bases, leaving 11 bases of the junction unmatched. Germline CDR1 SGHNT, CDR2 YYREEE (reference sequence). CDR3 coding DNA: TGTGCCAGCTCGTGGCTAGCGGGAGTTACTTCCTACAATGAGCAGTTCTTC. It encodes CASSWLAGVTSYNEQFF.

V and J are TRBV7-2 and TRBJ2-6, with D perhaps being TRBD1 or TRBD2 (5 bases each). The V gene's germline CDR1 is SGHTA and CDR2 FQGNSA. V was cut by 1 base and J by 3 bases, with 10 bases left in between. The length of the CDR3 is 16 residues. CDR3 bases: TGTGCCAGCAGCTTAGTCCGGGGCAGTGGGGCCAACGTCCTGACTTTC. Its translation: CASSLVRGSGANVLTF.

This chain joins TRBV28 and TRBJ2-7; 11 bases fit TRBD2. This CDR3 spans 14 amino acids. The V gene's germline CDR1 is MDHEN and CDR2 SYDVKM. Trimming cost V 10 bases and J 2 bases; bases outside gene matches: 7. The CDR3 DNA is TGTGCCACCTTCGGGGGACTAGCGGCCTACGAGCAGTACTTC. This translates into CATFGGLAAYEQYF.

This clonotype was detected a few times. The chain recombines TRBV3-1 with TRBJ2-3, with a weak D call TRBD2 (6 bases). Germline V gene data show CDR1 as LGHDT and CDR2 as YNNKEL (reference sequence). The CDR3 is 14 amino acids. Between the trimmed V and J ends, which lost 4 bases and 5 bases, there was a span of 13 bases. The CDR3 region has the DNA TGTGCCAGCAGCCCCGTCGGGGGAAGAGATACGCAGTATTTT. Its translation: CASSPVGGRDTQYF.

Only a few counts were recorded for this clonotype. The rearrangement links TRBV12-5 to TRBJ2-1; D gene ambiguous. CDR1 LGHNT and CDR2 FRNRAP come from the germline V gene. This CDR3 has 13 amino acids. V lost 0 bases, J lost 5 bases, and 5 bases lay in between. In nucleotides, the CDR3 is TGTGCTAGTGGTTTGGTACGGGACAATGAGCAGTTCTTC. Protein product: CASGLVRDNEQFF.

V and J are TRBV12-3 or TRBV12-4 and TRBJ2-7; D not certain. V lost 5 bases and J 3 bases, leaving 11 bases between the germline ends. The CDR3 extends over 13 amino acids. CDR3 amino acids: CASSLPPLYEQYF. For the CDR3, the DNA is TGTGCCAGCAGTCTACCTCCCCTCTACGAGCAGTACTTC.

The CDR3 DNA reads as TGTGCCAGCAGCTTGTCGGCAGGGGAATCCTACGAGCAGTACTTC. Amino acid sequence: CASSLSAGESYEQYF. V is TRBV5-4 and J is TRBJ2-7; TRBD1 might be the D (6 bases). This CDR3 comprises 15 residues. V lost 1 base and J 1 base, leaving 12 bases between the germline ends. Germline CDR1 and CDR2: SGHNT and YYREEE (reference sequence).

The chain is built from TRBV12-3 or TRBV12-4 and TRBJ1-5; TRBD1 is a possible D gene (5 bases). CDR3 length: 14 residues. With 5 bases removed from V and 5 bases from J, the gap between germline ends came to 13 bases. CDR3 coding DNA: TGTGCCAGCAGTGGGTGGGCAGGGCATCAGCCCCAGCATTTT. This sequence encodes CASSGWAGHQPQHF.

V gene TRBV29-1 combines with J gene TRBJ2-1, with TRBD2 matching 10 bases. The CDR3 is 15 residues long. Per the germline V gene, CDR1 is SQVTM and CDR2 is ANQGSEA. Unmatched junction bases numbered 7, after V lost 0 bases and J lost 8 bases. The CDR3 coding sequence is TGCAGCGTTGAAGATCAAGCGGGAGGGCGGGATGAGCAGTTCTTC. Its protein is CSVEDQAGGRDEQFF.

This clonotype has just a few counts. The chain links TRBV2 to TRBJ2-1; 7 bases are a match to TRBD2. There are 16 residues in the CDR3. With V trimmed by 2 bases and J by 0 bases, 4 bases remained unmatched. Germline V gene data show CDR1 as SNHLY and CDR2 as FYNNEI. The CDR3 DNA is TGTGCCAGCAGTGAATGGGGCGGGAGCTCCTACAATGAGCAGTTCTTC. Encoded protein: CASSEWGGSSYNEQFF. Drawing the rest from reference TRBV2 and TRBJ2-1, the complete variable domain is EPEVTQTPSHQVTQMGQEVILRCVPISNHLYFYWYRQILGQKVEFLVSFYNNEISEKSEIFDDQFSVERPDGSNFTLKIRSTKLEDSAMYFCASSEWGGSSYNEQFFGPGTRLTVL.

This clonotype turned up a few times. This chain joins TRBV24-1 and TRBJ1-5; the D is unclear. Between the trimmed V and J ends, which lost 2 bases and 7 bases, there was a span of 14 bases. Germline CDR1 and CDR2: KGHDR and SFDVKD. This CDR3 is built from 15 residues. The CDR3 DNA reads TGTGCCACCAGTGATTCCCGGGCGGGGATCCAGCCCCAGCATTTT. Translation gives CATSDSRAGIQPQHF.

This clonotype has only a few counts. The chain couples TRBV25-1 to TRBJ1-1; 9 nucleotides align to TRBD1. Germline V CDR1 and CDR2: MGHDK, SYGVNS. J gave up 8 bases and V 6 bases, and 13 bases lay outside the gene matches. This CDR3 has 15 amino acids. DNA for the CDR3: TGTGCCAGCAGACTCGAACAGGGGGCGCGGACCGAAGCTTTCTTT. The encoded protein is CASRLEQGARTEAFF.

This clonotype was detected only a few times. The chain recombines TRBV7-6 with TRBJ2-5; 12 bases agree with TRBD2. This CDR3 comprises 12 residues. Germline loops: CDR1 SGHVS, CDR2 FNYEAQ. Trimming at V came to 5 bases and at J to 10 bases, leaving 2 bases not matched to a gene. As DNA, the CDR3 is TGTGCCAGCAGCCCGACTAGCGGGAGCCAGTACTTC. Translation gives CASSPTSGSQYF.

This clonotype was counted many times. This CDR3 is CASSLGAGGHTDTQYF. The CDR3 nucleotides are TGTGCCAGCAGCTTAGGTGCGGGAGGTCACACAGATACGCAGTATTTT. This chain connects TRBV7-6 to TRBJ2-3, with 8 bases fitting TRBD2. Germline trimming cut 1 base from V and 2 bases from J; bases unmatched to any gene: 5. This CDR3 has 16 residues. Germline values: CDR1 SGHVS, CDR2 FNYEAQ.

The V call is TRBV12-3 or TRBV12-4, the J call TRBJ2-7, with TRBD2 matching 7 bases. V gave up 5 bases and J gave up 9 bases; unmatched junction bases: 22. The CDR3 loop spans 17 amino acids. The CDR3 region is CASSPVQTSDQLDGQYF. The CDR3 nucleotides read TGTGCCAGCAGTCCCGTTCAAACTAGCGACCAGCTCGACGGGCAGTACTTC.

Ten or more counts support this clonotype. The V call is TRBV7-8, the J call TRBJ1-6, with D perhaps matching TRBD1 (5 bases). Trimming pared 8 bases from V and 5 bases from J, leaving 7 bases between. The CDR3 runs to 12 residues. The germline gives CDR1 SGHVS, CDR2 FQNEAQ. The CDR3 sequence: CASGADNSPLHF. The CDR3 bases are TGTGCCAGCGGGGCAGATAATTCACCCCTCCACTTT. The complete variable domain, with remaining parts taken from reference TRBV7-8 and TRBJ1-6, reads GAGVSQSPRYKVAKRGQDVALRCDPISGHVSLFWYQQALGQGPEFLTYFQNEAQLDKSGLPSDRFFAERPEGSVSTLKIQRTQQEDSAVYLCASGADNSPLHFGNGTRLTVT.

This clonotype was seen a handful of times. This chain connects TRBV6-2 or TRBV6-3 to TRBJ2-6; a weak D match, TRBD1 (5 bases). CDR1 is MNHEY and CDR2 is SVGEGT in the germline V gene. This CDR3 is built from 19 residues. The V gene lost 5 bases and the J gene lost 2 bases, with 22 bases spanning the gap. This CDR3 reads CASSKGMVGRSAGANVLTF. The DNA for the CDR3 is TGTGCCAGCAGTAAGGGGATGGTCGGGCGCTCGGCTGGGGCCAACGTCCTGACTTTC.

This clonotype has just a few counts. The genes are TRBV4-3 and TRBJ1-3, with D maybe TRBD1 (5 bases). Trimming took off 0 bases at V and 1 base at J, with 10 bases between the two ends. Germline V gene lookup returns CDR1 LGHNA and CDR2 YSLEER. The CDR3 extends over 16 amino acids. DNA for the CDR3: TGCGCCAGCAGCCAAGATCTTCAGGGTTCTGGAAACACCATATATTTT. This gives the protein CASSQDLQGSGNTIYF.

The sample holds many counts of this clonotype. The rearrangement joins TRBV7-2 to TRBJ1-2, with D perhaps matching TRBD1 (5 bases). V gave up 4 bases and J gave up 7 bases, with 19 bases separating them. This CDR3 is 15 amino acids long. Per the germline V gene, CDR1 is SGHTA and CDR2 is FQGNSA. CDR3 sequence: CASSSLGGMSRGYTF. The CDR3, as DNA: TGTGCCAGCAGCTCGTTGGGGGGGATGAGTCGTGGCTACACCTTC.

The chain employs TRBV18 and TRBJ2-7; 16 bases map to TRBD2. Unmatched junction bases numbered 3, after V lost 1 base and J lost 6 bases. The CDR3 covers 16 residues. Germline assignment: CDR1 KGHSH and CDR2 LQKENI. DNA for the CDR3: TGTGCCAGCTCACCACTGGGACTAGCGGGAGGGACCGAGCAGTACGTC. Translating it yields CASSPLGLAGGTEQYV.

The V call is TRBV7-2, the J call TRBJ1-1; D is possibly TRBD1 (5 bases). Germline assignment: CDR1 SGHTA and CDR2 FQGNSA. V was cut by 5 bases and J by 3 bases, with 13 bases left in between. This CDR3 has 14 residues. CDR3 sequence (DNA): TGTGCCAGCAGCCCGAACGCGGGGGACACTGAAGCTTTCTTT. Residues: CASSPNAGDTEAFF.